This T cell receptor beta chain was retrieved from a study of monozygotic twins with inflammatory bowel disease. CDR3 length: 12 amino acids. Germline CDR1 GTSNPN, CDR2 SVGIG (reference sequence). The study, taken as a whole, reports: Using the inverse Simpson index, IBD patients had lower TCRbeta diversity than healthy co-twins.

On this clonotype itself: Its target is not known.

The authors made each sample's cDNA in eight separate reactions. Each UMI harboured a 6-nucleotide sample barcode and was appended via template switching. TCRdb reprocessed the 5' RACE reads and stores each CDR3 protein as one record, lacking DNA. This repertoire includes around 400,000 distinct CDR3 sequences. This sequence was found in a human donor with ulcerative colitis or Crohn's disease, or a healthy co-twin of an affected twin (not recorded which). The rearrangement uses TRBV30 and TRBJ2-7. Sequenced sample: blood. Here the CDR3 reads CARGQGPYEQYF.